The present TCR beta chain was sequenced within a study of blood T cell repertoires in COVID-19. Across the study: The United States, Italy and Spain were the sources of the acute and convalescent COVID-19 samples.

Assay: immunoSEQ multiplex PCR; the TCRdb copy retains only in-frame clones and omits some. The sample yields about 150,000 clones, around 89% seen once. The CDR3 runs 15 residues. CDR1 is SNHLY and CDR2 is FYNNEI in the germline V gene. Trimming cost V 3 bases and J 5 bases, with 11 bases left between them. Seattle cases were enrolled at active infection and followed longitudinally. The sequence derives from a man between 18 and 29 years old with COVID-19, enrolled during active disease. This chain connects TRBV2 to TRBJ1-6; D is perhaps TRBD1 (6 bases). Material: peripheral blood. The CDR3 region is CASSERGRNNSPLHF. The CDR3, as DNA: TGTGCCAGCAGTGAGAGGGGGAGAAATAATTCACCCCTCCACTTT. The full variable domain, its missing parts supplied by reference TRBV2 and TRBJ1-6, is EPEVTQTPSHQVTQMGQEVILRCVPISNHLYFYWYRQILGQKVEFLVSFYNNEISEKSEIFDDQFSVERPDGSNFTLKIRSTKLEDSAMYFCASSERGRNNSPLHFGNGTRLTVT.